Detailed here is one TCR beta chain. The CDR3 is 13 amino acids. V lost 5 bases and J 4 bases, leaving 9 bases between the germline ends. Germline CDR1 reads SGHAT; CDR2 reads FQNNGV. These data come from a study of blood T cell repertoires in COVID-19. Study-wide context: Both acute and convalescent COVID-19 samples were obtained from the United States, Italy and Spain. From T cells, B-cell-depleted T cells, or PBMCs came the material, which was cDNA or gDNA.

Participants came from under 30 US areas, aged about 18 to 95 years. TCRdb keeps only in-frame clones here, not all; method: immunoSEQ multiplex PCR. The table has around 130,000 clones, about 88% seen once. This chain uses TRBV11-2 with TRBJ2-1, with unresolved D. The material sequenced was PBMCs or T cells enriched from blood (not recorded which). This clonotype was obtained from a man between 35 and 55 years old with acute COVID-19. The CDR3 nucleotides read TGTGCCAGCAGCCAAGACACGTACAATGAGCAGTTCTTC. As protein: CASSQDTYNEQFF.